One and the same sample provided the 32 T cell receptor beta chains below, sequenced in a study of T cell repertoires in cytomegalovirus infection. Each CDR3 protein gets one entry after TCRdb re-called the reads with MiXCR. Of about 740,000 distinct CDR3 sequences in the sample, approximately 33% were seen once. What these receptors recognize is not known. Sequenced here: cultured PBMCs, sampled from culture after CMV antigen stimulation. The receptors come from a human donor in good health (CMV status not recorded). Some clones in this sample may be carry-over from other donors' samples.

This chain uses TRBV10-3 with TRBJ2-5; D gene ambiguous. Germline CDR1 reads ENHRY; CDR2 reads SYGVKD. The CDR3 is made up of 13 amino acids. The V end was cut by 3 bases, the J end by 7 bases, with 12 bases between. The CDR3, as DNA: TGTGCCATCAGTGATCAGATACCGGGGACCCAGTACTTC. Residues: CAISDQIPGTQYF.

The chain employs TRBV2 and TRBJ2-1; D is ambiguous. The CDR3 is 17 amino acids. V was trimmed by 3 bases and J by 4 bases, leaving 19 bases between them. Germline V gene sequence: CDR1 SNHLY, CDR2 FYNNEI. The CDR3 nucleotides are TGTGCCAGCAGTGAGAGGTTTAGGCTACGATTATACAATGAGCAGTTCTTC. This translates into CASSERFRLRLYNEQFF. Full variable domain (remainder filled in from reference TRBV2 and TRBJ2-1): EPEVTQTPSHQVTQMGQEVILRCVPISNHLYFYWYRQILGQKVEFLVSFYNNEISEKSEIFDDQFSVERPDGSNFTLKIRSTKLEDSAMYFCASSERFRLRLYNEQFFGPGTRLTVL.

In this sample, this clonotype turned up a few times. CDR3 region: CASRSGRAGGDTQYF. DNA of the CDR3: TGTGCCAGCAGAAGCGGGAGGGCCGGGGGAGATACGCAGTATTTT. This chain uses TRBV6-2 or TRBV6-3 with TRBJ2-3; 10 bases match TRBD2. The V gene end was trimmed by 6 bases and the J gene end by 5 bases; junction bases not matched to a gene: 8. The CDR3 extends over 15 amino acids. Germline V lookup: CDR1 MNHEY, CDR2 SVGEGT.

This rearrangement joins TRBV7-3 to TRBJ1-1; D unclear. Trimming removed 5 bases at V and 3 bases at J, with 13 bases between. Germline CDR1 and CDR2: SGHTA and FQGTGA. The CDR3 runs to 14 residues. The CDR3 sequence: CASSPDQTHTEAFF. As DNA, the CDR3 is TGTGCCAGCAGCCCGGACCAGACCCACACTGAAGCTTTCTTT.

This clonotype was detected a few times. The gene calls are TRBV2 and TRBJ2-7; D ambiguous. The CDR3 runs 14 residues. Trimming cost V 8 bases and J 0 bases, with 14 bases left between them. The V gene's germline CDR1 is SNHLY and CDR2 FYNNEI. CDR3 residues: CASLRNPRSYEQYF. For the CDR3, the DNA is TGTGCCAGCTTGAGGAATCCCCGCTCCTACGAGCAGTACTTC.

V gene TRBV20-1 combines with J gene TRBJ2-7; 7 bases map to TRBD2. The V gene's germline CDR1 is DFQATT and CDR2 SNEGSKA (reference sequence). With V trimmed by 4 bases and J by 4 bases, 10 bases remained unmatched. The CDR3 consists of 14 residues. As DNA, the CDR3 is TGCAGTGCTACCCCGACTAGCTTCCAGTACGAGCAGTACTTC. It codes for CSATPTSFQYEQYF.

This clonotype was observed a handful of times. The CDR3 DNA reads as TGTGCCAGCAGCTGGGGACCTGAAGCTTTCTTT. Protein product: CASSWGPEAFF. The J gene is TRBJ1-1, the V gene TRBV12-3 or TRBV12-4; a possible D gene is TRBD1 (5 bases). The CDR3 covers 11 residues. With 6 bases removed from V and 6 bases from J, the gap between germline ends came to 8 bases.

The chain couples TRBV15 to TRBJ2-5, with 10 bases aligning to TRBD1. Germline-derived CDR1 and CDR2 are LNHNV and YYDKDF (reference sequence). With V trimmed by 1 base and J by 4 bases, 3 bases remained unmatched. The CDR3 has 15 residues. The DNA for the CDR3 is TGTGCCACCAGCAGAGGACAGGGGGCGCGAGAGACCCAGTACTTC. Translating gives CATSRGQGARETQYF. The whole variable domain, remainder taken from reference TRBV15 and TRBJ2-5, is DAMVIQNPRYQVTQFGKPVTLSCSQTLNHNVMYWYQQKSSQAPKLLFHYYDKDFNNEADTPDNFQSRRPNTSFCFLDIRSPGLGDTAMYLCATSRGQGARETQYFGPGTRLLVL.

CDR3 coding DNA: TGTGCCAGGAAGAAGACGGAACTGAACACCGGGGAGCTGTTTTTT. Translated: CARKKTELNTGELFF. The chain uses TRBV19 and TRBJ2-2; D not resolved. Trimming removed 9 bases at V and 1 base at J, with 15 bases between. The CDR3 length is 15 residues. Germline V gene data show CDR1 as LNHDA and CDR2 as SQIVND (reference sequence).

Only a few counts were recorded for this clonotype. The chain is built from TRBV20-1 and TRBJ2-2; D might be TRBD1 (6 bases). This CDR3 contains 14 residues. V was pared by 4 bases and J by 1 base, with 10 bases between. Germline CDR1 reads DFQATT; CDR2 reads SNEGSKA (reference sequence). In DNA, the CDR3 is TGCAGTGCTAAACGGGGACAGAACACCGGGGAGCTGTTTTTT. Its translation is CSAKRGQNTGELFF.

The V call is TRBV2, the J call TRBJ2-5, with 7 bases identical to TRBD2. CDR3 size: 15 residues. The junction had 10 bases not matched to a gene; V was cut back by 4 bases and J by 5 bases. Germline V gives CDR1 SNHLY, CDR2 FYNNEI. The CDR3 region has the DNA TGTGCCAGCAGTGGCGGACTAGTAAGGTTCGAGACCCAGTACTTC. Its translation: CASSGGLVRFETQYF.

V is TRBV6-2 or TRBV6-3 and J is TRBJ2-3; D is unresolved. CDR1 is MNHEY, CDR2 SVGEGT, per germline. V was pared by 6 bases and J by 6 bases, with 10 bases between. The CDR3 consists of 12 residues. This CDR3 reads CASSDRVDTQYF. CDR3 nucleotides: TGTGCCAGCAGCGATCGTGTGGATACGCAGTATTTT.

Here the CDR3 DNA reads TGTGCCAGCAGCTTGCCGCAGGGGGGAAATGAGCAGTTCTTC. Residues: CASSLPQGGNEQFF. The chain has TRBV5-4 and TRBJ2-1, with D possibly being TRBD1 (7 bases). The CDR3 consists of 14 residues. Deletions cut 1 base from V and 7 bases from J, with 12 bases between. Germline values: CDR1 SGHNT, CDR2 YYREEE (reference sequence). The whole variable domain, remainder taken from reference TRBV5-4 and TRBJ2-1, is ETGVTQSPTHLIKTRGQQVTLRCSSQSGHNTVSWYQQALGQGPQFIFQYYREEENGRGNFPPRFSGLQFPNYSSELNVNALELDDSALYLCASSLPQGGNEQFFGPGTRLTVL.

The rearrangement uses TRBV7-9 and TRBJ2-7; tentatively, D is TRBD1 (7 bases). This CDR3 spans 13 amino acids. Trimming removed 2 bases at V and 5 bases at J, with 10 bases between. CDR1 SEHNR and CDR2 FQNEAQ come from the germline V gene (reference sequence). The CDR3 region has the DNA TGTGCCAGCAGCTTACAGGGGGGCAACGAGCAGTACTTC. It specifies CASSLQGGNEQYF.

The rearrangement uses TRBV11-2 and TRBJ2-1; D call uncertain. CDR1 and CDR2 from the germline V gene are SGHAT and FQNNGV. CDR3 length: 14 amino acids. V lost 2 bases, J lost 6 bases, and 11 bases lay in between. CDR3 nucleotide sequence: TGTGCCAGCAGCTTATTTTTAAGAAGCAATGAGCAGTTCTTC. Its protein product is CASSLFLRSNEQFF.

This clonotype occurred a few times. The V gene is TRBV12-3 or TRBV12-4, the J gene TRBJ2-3; no definite D call. Trimming shortened V by 6 bases and J by 4 bases, and 5 bases separated the two germline ends. The CDR3 covers 11 residues. The CDR3 DNA reads as TGTGCCAGCAGCAAAGCAGATACGCAGTATTTT. Its translation: CASSKADTQYF.

V usage is TRBV29-1 and J usage is TRBJ2-7, with 8 bases that match TRBD1. The junction had 9 bases not matched to a gene; V was cut back by 4 bases and J by 4 bases. Germline V gene data show CDR1 as SQVTM and CDR2 as ANQGSEA. The CDR3 runs 14 residues. The CDR3 region is CSVVGQVERYEQYF. The CDR3 DNA reads TGCAGCGTTGTGGGACAGGTCGAAAGGTACGAGCAGTACTTC.

A few counts support this clonotype. CDR3 in amino acids: CASSISAGEAFF. CDR3 sequence (DNA): TGTGCCAGTAGTATATCGGCAGGGGAAGCTTTCTTT. The chain carries TRBV19 and TRBJ1-1, with a possible D match to TRBD1 (5 bases). This CDR3 contains 12 residues. V lost 2 bases, J lost 8 bases, and 9 bases lay in between. Germline lookup yields CDR1 LNHDA and CDR2 SQIVND (reference sequence).

This clonotype was detected a few times. This rearrangement joins TRBV27 to TRBJ2-1; TRBD2 agrees at 8 bases. The CDR3 is 20 residues long. Germline V gives CDR1 MNHEY, CDR2 SMNVEV (reference sequence). V dropped 3 bases and J dropped 0; count of bases not matched to a gene: 16. The DNA of the CDR3 is TGTGCCAGCAGTTTGGAGGGACTAGTATTCGGGGCAAGCTCCTACAATGAGCAGTTCTTC. Translation: CASSLEGLVFGASSYNEQFF.

The J gene is TRBJ1-2, the V gene TRBV6-5; D uncertain. Germline values: CDR1 MNHEY, CDR2 SVGAGI. V was trimmed by 4 bases and J by 1 base, leaving 10 bases between them. This CDR3 has 14 residues. CDR3 loop: CASSLDSHNYGYTF. The CDR3 DNA is TGTGCCAGCAGTTTGGATAGCCATAACTATGGCTACACCTTC.

The rearrangement joins TRBV18 to TRBJ2-3; D is unclear. The germline V and J ends were trimmed by 0 bases and 1 base, with 8 bases remaining between them. This CDR3 spans 15 amino acids. Germline values: CDR1 KGHSH, CDR2 LQKENI. CDR3: CASSPPNRGTDTQYF. In DNA, the CDR3 is TGTGCCAGCTCACCACCCAATCGGGGCACAGATACGCAGTATTTT. Variable domain in full (rest from reference TRBV18 and TRBJ2-3): NAGVMQNPRHLVRRRGQEARLRCSPMKGHSHVYWYRQLPEEGLKFMVYLQKENIIDESGMPKERFSAEFPKEGPSILRIQQVVRGDSAAYFCASSPPNRGTDTQYFGPGTRLTVL.

A few counts support this clonotype. This chain uses TRBV11-1 with TRBJ2-6, with 7 bases aligning to TRBD1. Germline values: CDR1 SGHAT, CDR2 FQDESV (reference sequence). Unmatched junction bases numbered 14, after V lost 3 bases and J lost 0 bases. The CDR3 is 20 residues long. The CDR3 protein is CASSFSGRWDRFSGANVLTF. CDR3 bases: TGTGCCAGCAGCTTTAGTGGGCGATGGGACAGATTCTCTGGGGCCAACGTCCTGACTTTC.

This clonotype occurred a few times. V is TRBV7-9 and J is TRBJ2-5; D perhaps matches TRBD2 (7 bases). The CDR3 runs 16 residues. Germline V gene sequence: CDR1 SEHNR, CDR2 FQNEAQ (reference sequence). Trimming stripped 4 bases from V and 3 bases from J, with 18 bases between. The CDR3 coding sequence is TGTGCCAGCAGCTCCTTAAAGGGGGGGATTGAAGAGACCCAGTACTTC. Its protein is CASSSLKGGIEETQYF.

This chain links TRBV5-4 with TRBJ2-1, with TRBD2 matching over 8 bases. There are 16 residues in the CDR3. Germline values: CDR1 SGHNT, CDR2 YYREEE (reference sequence). V gave up 4 bases and J gave up 1 base; unmatched junction bases: 7. The CDR3 region is CASSIPSGSSYNEQFF. CDR3 DNA: TGTGCCAGCAGCATCCCAAGCGGGAGTTCCTACAATGAGCAGTTCTTC.

V usage is TRBV20-1 and J usage is TRBJ2-1; D is possibly TRBD1 (5 bases). Germline CDR1 is DFQATT and CDR2 is SNEGSKA (reference sequence). The CDR3 is made up of 16 amino acids. The germline V and J ends were trimmed by 6 bases and 2 bases, with 20 bases remaining between them. The DNA for the CDR3 is TGCAGTGCCTCCCCGCGAGTCAGGGTAGCCTACAATGAGCAGTTCTTC. Amino acid sequence: CSASPRVRVAYNEQFF.

Comment on this clonotype: Germline and junction disagree at one end, which may indicate a read error. J is TRBJ2-2 and V is TRBV12-3 or TRBV12-4; D gene ambiguous. The CDR3 sequence is 12 residues long. CDR3 sequence (DNA): TGTGCCAGCAGAGGTAACAGCGGGGAGCTGTTTTTT. Amino acid sequence: CASRGNSGELFF.

This clonotype was recorded at least ten times. This chain joins TRBV7-2 and TRBJ1-1; no clear D. CDR1 and CDR2 from the germline V gene are SGHTA and FQGNSA. The CDR3 consists of 14 residues. Trimming shortened V by 1 base and J by 6 bases, and 12 bases separated the two germline ends. The CDR3 sequence: CASSLGTGPPEAFF. CDR3 in DNA: TGTGCCAGCAGCTTAGGAACCGGGCCTCCTGAAGCTTTCTTT. The full variable domain, its missing parts supplied by reference TRBV7-2 and TRBJ1-1, is GAGVSQSPSNKVTEKGKDVELRCDPISGHTALYWYRQSLGQGLEFLIYFQGNSAPDKSGLPSDRFSAERTGGSVSTLTIQRTQQEDSAVYLCASSLGTGPPEAFFGQGTRLTVV.

This chain connects TRBV19 to TRBJ2-7, with 8 nucleotides matching TRBD1. The CDR3 is made up of 15 amino acids. Per the germline V gene, CDR1 is LNHDA and CDR2 is SQIVND (reference sequence). The V segment lost 5 bases and the J segment 3 bases; nucleotides outside the gene matches: 9. CDR3 in amino acids: CASSASTGAFYEQYF. The CDR3 region has the DNA TGTGCCAGTAGTGCCTCGACAGGGGCCTTCTACGAGCAGTACTTC.

The rearrangement joins TRBV5-6 to TRBJ2-3, with D unresolved. Germline CDR1 is SGHDT and CDR2 is YYEEEE. The CDR3 runs 14 residues. V dropped 2 bases and J dropped 4 bases, with 11 bases sitting between them. This CDR3 reads CASSFIPDPDTQYF. The CDR3 nucleotides read TGTGCCAGCAGCTTTATTCCGGACCCAGATACGCAGTATTTT.

This clonotype was counted between two and nine times. The chain uses TRBV4-1 and TRBJ1-1; D uncertain. The V and J ends lost 5 bases and 1 base respectively, with 11 bases between them. The length of the CDR3 is 14 residues. Germline V gene lookup returns CDR1 MGHRA and CDR2 YSYEKL. CDR3: CASSSPGRNTEAFF. CDR3 DNA sequence: TGCGCCAGCAGCTCCCCGGGGAGGAACACTGAAGCTTTCTTT.

The rearrangement joins TRBV28 to TRBJ2-7; 9 bases fit TRBD1. V dropped 6 bases and J dropped 6; count of bases not matched to a gene: 15. Germline CDR1 reads MDHEN; CDR2 reads SYDVKM. The CDR3 length is 16 residues. The CDR3 coding sequence is TGTGCCAGCAGCAGTTTTAGGGAGGGACAGGGCGGCGAGCAGTACTTC. Translated, it gives CASSSFREGQGGEQYF. Drawing the rest from reference TRBV28 and TRBJ2-7, the complete variable domain is DVKVTQSSRYLVKRTGEKVFLECVQDMDHENMFWYRQDPGLGLRLIYFSYDVKMKEKGDIPEGYSVSREKKERFSLILESASTNQTSMYLCASSSFREGQGGEQYFGPGTRLTVT.

V usage is TRBV12-5 and J usage is TRBJ1-5, with TRBD1 as a possible D gene (5 bases). The V gene's germline CDR1 is LGHNT and CDR2 FRNRAP. The V and J ends lost 1 base and 11 bases respectively, with 21 bases between them. This CDR3 has 16 amino acids. The CDR3 protein is CASGLGRDGHQQSQHF. Here the CDR3 DNA reads TGTGCTAGTGGTTTGGGCCGGGACGGTCATCAGCAGTCCCAGCATTTT.